A single sample is the source of the 24 T cell receptor beta chains below, sequenced in a study of neurological immune-mediated disorders. TCRdb called the 5' RACE reads again in MiXCR, with one record for every CDR3 protein. This table holds roughly 52,000 distinct CDR3 sequences, approximately 5.8% found once. The material sequenced was CD4+ T cells from blood. These receptors all come from a woman aged 18-29 years with multiple sclerosis.

This clonotype appeared many times. The V call is TRBV5-4, the J call TRBJ1-2; tentative D call: TRBD1 (5 bases). V shed 4 bases and J shed 5 bases, with 18 bases lying between them. From germline, CDR1 is SGHNT and CDR2 YYREEE (reference sequence). The length of the CDR3 is 15 residues. Here the CDR3 DNA reads TGTGCCAGCAGCACTTACGGGACGGCGATATATGGCTACACCTTC. This gives the protein CASSTYGTAIYGYTF. The full variable domain, its missing parts supplied by reference TRBV5-4 and TRBJ1-2, is ETGVTQSPTHLIKTRGQQVTLRCSSQSGHNTVSWYQQALGQGPQFIFQYYREEENGRGNFPPRFSGLQFPNYSSELNVNALELDDSALYLCASSTYGTAIYGYTFGSGTRLTVV.

This clonotype was seen only a few times. The CDR3 region is CAWSISGRPSSYNEQFF. In DNA, the CDR3 is TGTGCCTGGAGTATTAGCGGGAGGCCCAGCTCCTACAATGAGCAGTTCTTC. The chain recombines TRBV30 with TRBJ2-1; 10 positions match TRBD2. CDR3 size: 17 residues. Germline CDR1 is GTSNPN and CDR2 is SVGIG (reference sequence). V lost 2 bases to trimming and J lost 0 bases; unmatched junction nucleotides: 7.

This clonotype was recorded at least ten times. The chain has TRBV5-1 and TRBJ1-1; possibly TRBD1 for D (5 bases). Per the germline V gene, CDR1 is SGHRS and CDR2 is YFSETQ. The CDR3 has 13 residues. Trimming pared 0 bases from V and 12 bases from J, leaving 15 bases between. The CDR3 sequence: CASSLDIGTETFF. The CDR3 nucleotides read TGCGCCAGCAGCTTGGATATCGGGACGGAGACTTTCTTT.

This clonotype was detected many times. This chain links TRBV7-9 with TRBJ2-3; unclear D gene. There are 12 residues in the CDR3. From germline, CDR1 is SEHNR and CDR2 FQNEAQ (reference sequence). Trimming took 5 bases from V and 5 from J, leaving 8 bases between them. CDR3 loop: CASSPRRDTQYF. As DNA, the CDR3 is TGTGCCAGCAGCCCCCGGAGAGATACGCAGTATTTT.

This clonotype was detected ten times or more. The V gene is TRBV10-2, the J gene TRBJ1-5, with 9 nucleotides matching TRBD1. This CDR3 spans 21 amino acids. V gave up 4 bases and J gave up 0 bases; unmatched junction bases: 19. Germline values: CDR1 WSHSY, CDR2 SAAADI. The DNA for the CDR3 is TGCGCCAGCAGTGCGGATGACCGTCCCGGGACAGGGTTCGATAGCAATCAGCCCCAGCATTTT. Translating gives CASSADDRPGTGFDSNQPQHF.

This clonotype was seen a few times. The CDR3: CSVPWAPNTEAFF. CDR3 nucleotide sequence: TGCAGTGTTCCTTGGGCCCCGAACACTGAAGCTTTCTTT. The J gene is TRBJ1-1, the V gene TRBV20-1, with D hard to call. The CDR3 has 13 residues. Germline V CDR1 and CDR2: DFQATT, SNEGSKA (reference sequence). The V end lost 7 bases, the J end lost 1 base, and 13 bases lay between the germline ends.

This clonotype qualifies as medium-sized. This chain uses TRBV10-3 with TRBJ2-3, with 7 bases fitting TRBD2. J was trimmed by 0 bases and V by 4 bases; bases with no gene match: 1. This CDR3 comprises 14 residues. Germline V gene lookup returns CDR1 ENHRY and CDR2 SYGVKD. CDR3 sequence: CAISGAGSTDTQYF. CDR3 bases: TGTGCCATCAGTGGAGCGGGGAGCACAGATACGCAGTATTTT.

Relative to its sample, this clonotype is medium-sized (0.01 to 0.1%). This rearrangement joins TRBV28 to TRBJ1-2, with 7 bases fitting TRBD1. This CDR3 region has 13 residues. The germline V gene has CDR1 MDHEN and CDR2 SYDVKM. Trimming removed 5 bases from V and 2 bases from J; junction bases left unmatched: 2. The CDR3 here is CASSLRGNYGYTF. CDR3 bases: TGTGCCAGCAGTCTCAGGGGGAACTATGGCTACACCTTC.

This clonotype showed up many times. J is TRBJ2-2 and V is TRBV20-1; D is perhaps TRBD1 or TRBD2 (5 bases each). This CDR3 comprises 14 residues. Germline CDR1 DFQATT, CDR2 SNEGSKA (reference sequence). The V end was cut by 2 bases, the J end by 7 bases, with 14 bases between. The CDR3 loop is CSARNRQGVGELFF. The CDR3 DNA reads as TGCAGTGCTAGAAATCGGCAGGGAGTCGGGGAGCTGTTTTTT.

This clonotype showed up many times. This sequence joins TRBV20-1 and TRBJ2-5; 11 bases are shared with TRBD2. The length of the CDR3 is 16 residues. The trim removed 6 bases at V and 1 base at J, leaving 10 bases unmatched. CDR1 DFQATT and CDR2 SNEGSKA come from the germline V gene (reference sequence). The CDR3 loop reads CSADVIAGGFQETQYF. In nucleotides, the CDR3 is TGCAGTGCCGACGTTATAGCGGGAGGGTTCCAAGAGACCCAGTACTTC.

Many counts were recorded for this clonotype. J is TRBJ1-6 and V is TRBV5-1, with a tentative D call TRBD1 (6 bases). V gave up 0 bases and J gave up 7 bases, with 8 bases separating them. Germline CDR1 is SGHRS and CDR2 is YFSETQ. This CDR3 is 14 amino acids long. CDR3 in amino acids: CASSLDRENSPLHF. In DNA form, the CDR3 reads TGCGCCAGCAGCTTGGACAGGGAGAATTCACCCCTCCACTTT.

The chain links TRBV11-3 to TRBJ2-5; D remains unclear. This CDR3 region has 14 residues. Per the germline V gene, CDR1 is SGHNT and CDR2 is YENEEA. Trimming stripped 0 bases from V and 2 bases from J, with 7 bases between. CDR3 bases: TGTGCCAGCAGCTTAGATTACGGGCAAGAGACCCAGTACTTC. Its translation: CASSLDYGQETQYF.

This clonotype showed up many times. The genes are TRBV20-1 and TRBJ1-5, with D possibly TRBD1 on 6 matching bases. The germline V gene has CDR1 DFQATT and CDR2 SNEGSKA (reference sequence). V lost 5 bases and J lost 0, with 20 bases in between. The CDR3 sequence is 17 residues long. CDR3 sequence reads: CSAPAQGLGYSNQPQHF. CDR3 coding DNA: TGCAGTGCTCCTGCACAGGGATTGGGCTATAGCAATCAGCCCCAGCATTTT.

The table lists this clonotype with a count of one. One end of the junction varies from germline; a read error may be responsible. The J gene is TRBJ1-5, the V gene TRBV29-1, with D possibly matching TRBD1 (5 bases). Germline CDR1 SQVTM, CDR2 ANQGSEA. The CDR3 has 13 amino acids. Here the CDR3 reads CSVAGEQNQPQHF. In DNA form, the CDR3 reads TGTAGCGTGGCGGGGGAACAAAATCAGCCCCAGCATTTT.

This clonotype was recorded at least ten times. V and J are TRBV7-8 and TRBJ2-5; 8 nucleotides agree with TRBD2. The CDR3 is 14 amino acids. Germline V gene data show CDR1 as SGHVS and CDR2 as FQNEAQ. J gave up 7 bases and V 5 bases, and 9 bases lay outside the gene matches. The CDR3 protein is CASSAPGLETTQYF. CDR3 DNA: TGTGCCAGCAGCGCACCGGGACTAGAGACGACCCAGTACTTC.

Only a few counts were recorded for this clonotype. The genes are TRBV28 and TRBJ1-1; the D is unclear. The CDR3 has 19 residues. Trimming removed 6 bases at V and 1 base at J, with 27 bases between. CDR1 and CDR2 from the germline V gene are MDHEN and SYDVKM. The CDR3 nucleotides read TGTGCCAGCAGGATTCCGGGCCTAACCGTCTCCCTGCGGAACACTGAAGCTTTCTTT. Amino acid sequence: CASRIPGLTVSLRNTEAFF.

This clonotype was detected many times. This sequence joins TRBV5-1 and TRBJ2-1, with a weak D call TRBD1 (5 bases). CDR1 is SGHRS, CDR2 YFSETQ, per germline. The V end lost 0 bases, the J end lost 3 bases, and 7 bases lay between the germline ends. The CDR3 runs to 14 residues. CDR3 in DNA: TGCGCCAGCAGCTTGGACCAGGGCTACAATGAGCAGTTCTTC. This sequence encodes CASSLDQGYNEQFF.

At least ten counts were recorded for this clonotype. This chain uses TRBV7-8 with TRBJ1-6; maybe TRBD1 (5 bases). V gave up 6 bases and J gave up 1 base, with 10 bases separating them. Germline CDR1 reads SGHVS; CDR2 reads FQNEAQ. The CDR3 has 15 amino acids. DNA for the CDR3: TGTGCCAGCAGTTCTCAGGGATCCTATAATTCACCCCTCCACTTT. Amino acid sequence: CASSSQGSYNSPLHF. The entire variable domain, with the rest obtained from reference TRBV7-8 and TRBJ1-6, is as follows: GAGVSQSPRYKVAKRGQDVALRCDPISGHVSLFWYQQALGQGPEFLTYFQNEAQLDKSGLPSDRFFAERPEGSVSTLKIQRTQQEDSAVYLCASSSQGSYNSPLHFGNGTRLTVT.

The sample holds many counts of this clonotype. The chain carries TRBV12-3 or TRBV12-4 and TRBJ2-2; 8 bases map to TRBD2. With 6 bases clipped from V and 1 base from J, the junction kept 7 bases outside the gene matches. This CDR3 spans 16 amino acids. The CDR3 spells CASRPIAGKNTGELFF. CDR3 coding DNA: TGTGCCAGCAGGCCCATAGCGGGGAAGAACACCGGGGAGCTGTTTTTT.

This clonotype was seen a handful of times. The gene calls are TRBV18 and TRBJ1-1; TRBD1 aligns across 8 bases. The germline V gene encodes CDR1 KGHSH and CDR2 LQKENI. Trimming cost V 2 bases and J 5 bases; bases outside gene matches: 4. This CDR3 is 14 amino acids long. The CDR3 sequence is CASSPRTGLTEAFF. CDR3 bases: TGTGCCAGCTCACCAAGGACAGGGTTGACTGAAGCTTTCTTT.

This clonotype was seen at least ten times. The V and J genes are TRBV7-2 and TRBJ2-7; 9 nucleotides align to TRBD2. Germline V lookup: CDR1 SGHTA, CDR2 FQGNSA. The CDR3 has 15 residues. The V and J ends lost 1 base and 2 bases, in that order; junction bases with no gene match: 3. In DNA form, the CDR3 reads TGTGCCAGCAGCTTAGGACTAGCGGCTACCTACGAGCAGTACTTC. It is translated as CASSLGLAATYEQYF.

In its sample, this clonotype was seen many times. DNA for the CDR3: TGTGCCAGCAGCACCCAGGCTAGCAATCAGCCCCAGCATTTT. Translation: CASSTQASNQPQHF. The V and J genes are TRBV7-2 and TRBJ1-5; D is ambiguous. The ends were cut back, 5 bases at V and 0 bases at J, with 8 bases in the middle. The CDR3 runs to 14 residues. CDR1 SGHTA and CDR2 FQGNSA come from the germline V gene. The whole variable domain, filled in from reference TRBV7-2 and TRBJ1-5, reads GAGVSQSPSNKVTEKGKDVELRCDPISGHTALYWYRQSLGQGLEFLIYFQGNSAPDKSGLPSDRFSAERTGGSVSTLTIQRTQQEDSAVYLCASSTQASNQPQHFGDGTRLSIL.

This clonotype was seen many times. The genes are TRBV20-1 and TRBJ2-7; a possible D gene is TRBD2 (5 bases). In germline, CDR1 is DFQATT, CDR2 SNEGSKA (reference sequence). Deletions cut 4 bases from V and 6 bases from J, with 16 bases between. The CDR3 sequence is 13 residues long. CDR3 amino acids: CSANGLIFGEQYF. The DNA of the CDR3 is TGCAGTGCTAATGGACTTATTTTTGGCGAGCAGTACTTC.

In its sample, this clonotype was seen many times. This rearrangement joins TRBV7-8 to TRBJ1-4; D is uncertain. From germline, CDR1 is SGHVS and CDR2 FQNEAQ. Trimming pared 3 bases from V and 10 bases from J, leaving 15 bases between. CDR3 length: 14 amino acids. The CDR3 DNA follows: TGTGCCAGCAGCTTTGGCCAGTACGGCGCAAAACTGTTTTTT. Amino acid sequence: CASSFGQYGAKLFF.